This TCR beta chain was profiled in a study of OX40 agonist ivuxolimab in advanced cancers. Of note for this clone: Its antigen is not known.

Using immunoSEQ multiplex PCR, the repertoire was profiled, and TCRdb retains in-frame clones only, with some absent. The sample yields about 60,000 clones, roughly 80% seen once. V dropped 4 bases and J dropped 2; count of bases not matched to a gene: 6. The CDR3 extends over 15 amino acids. Germline assignment: CDR1 MNHNS and CDR2 SASEGT. Whole-study results and caveats: CD8+ T cells showed, on average, more clonal expansion than CD4+ cells. Low levels of normalized T-cell clonal expansion also appeared in some nonresponders.

The V call is TRBV6-1, the J call TRBJ2-7; 9 bases fit TRBD2. Sequencing used CD4+ or CD8+ T cells sorted from blood, obtained in a trial of the OX40 agonist ivuxolimab. The source of this sequence is an adult with an advanced solid tumor such as melanoma, head and neck, liver or kidney cancer. CDR3 coding DNA: TGTGCCAGCAGTGGGACTAGCGCCGAAACCTACGAGCAGTACTTC. Residues: CASSGTSAETYEQYF.